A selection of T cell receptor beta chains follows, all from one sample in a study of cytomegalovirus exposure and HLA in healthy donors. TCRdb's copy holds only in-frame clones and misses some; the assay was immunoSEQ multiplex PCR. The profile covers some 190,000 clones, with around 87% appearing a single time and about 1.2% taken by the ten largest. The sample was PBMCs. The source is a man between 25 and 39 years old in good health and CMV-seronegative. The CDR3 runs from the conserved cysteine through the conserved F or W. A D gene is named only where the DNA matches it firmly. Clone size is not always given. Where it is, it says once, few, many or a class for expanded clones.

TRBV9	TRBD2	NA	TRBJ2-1	TGTGCCAGCAGCGCTCGGACTAGCGGGATGCTTGAGCAGTTCTTC	CASSARTSGMLEQFF
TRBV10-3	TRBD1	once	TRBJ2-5	TGTGCCATCAGTGAGTCGCTGGGACAGGGGCGAGAGACCCAGTACTTC	CAISESLGQGRETQYF
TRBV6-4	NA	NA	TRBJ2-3	TGTGCCAGCAGTGTACAGGGCTACACAGATACGCAGTATTTT	CASSVQGYTDTQYF
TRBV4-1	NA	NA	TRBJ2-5	TGCGCCAGCTCCCATGCGGAGACCCAGTACTTC	CASSHAETQYF
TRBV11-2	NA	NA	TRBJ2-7	TGTGCCAGCAGCTTGAGTCAGGGTTCGTACGAGCAGTACTTC	CASSLSQGSYEQYF
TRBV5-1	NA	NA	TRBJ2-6	TGCGCCAGCAGCCGGACCCAAGAAGGGGCCTTTTCTGGGGCCAACGTCCTGACTTTC	CASSRTQEGAFSGANVLTF
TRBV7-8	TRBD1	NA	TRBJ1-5	TGTGCCAGCAGCTTAGTCGGGACAGGGAGTCAGCCCCAGCATTTT	CASSLVGTGSQPQHF
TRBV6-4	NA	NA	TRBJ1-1	TGTGCCAGCAGTGGGACAGCGAACACTGAAGCTTTCTTT	CASSGTANTEAFF
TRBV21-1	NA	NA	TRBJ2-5	TGTGCCAGCAGCCTAGCTGTAGGAGGACAGCAAGAGACCCAGTACTTC	CASSLAVGGQQETQYF
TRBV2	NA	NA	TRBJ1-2	TGTGCCAGCGAAGGAGTTTCAAACTATGGCTACACCTTC	CASEGVSNYGYTF
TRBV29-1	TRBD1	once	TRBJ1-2	TGCAGCGCGGGGGGCGGACAGGGGGGACCTCCGGACGGCTACACCTTC	CSAGGGQGGPPDGYTF
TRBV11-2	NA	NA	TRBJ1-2	TGTGCCAGCAGACGGGTTCAGACGCCCTATGGCTACACCTTC	CASRRVQTPYGYTF
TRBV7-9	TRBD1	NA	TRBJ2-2	TGTGCCAGCAGCCATATCGGACAGGGGAGATACGGGGAGCTGTTTTTT	CASSHIGQGRYGELFF
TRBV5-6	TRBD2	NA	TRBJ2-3	TGTGCCAGCAGCTATTGGACTAGTCGGACAGATACGCAGTATTTT	CASSYWTSRTDTQYF
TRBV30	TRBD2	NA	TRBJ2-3	TGTGCCTGGAGTCTTCTAGCGGGAGGCCAAGATACGCAGTATTTT	CAWSLLAGGQDTQYF
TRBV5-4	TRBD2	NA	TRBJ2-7	TGTGCCAGCAGCTTGGAGGGCGGGGGGCTGCAATACGAGCAGTACTTC	CASSLEGGGLQYEQYF
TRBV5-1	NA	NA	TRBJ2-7	TGCGCCAGCAGCTCAGCGGTAGAGCAGTACTTC	CASSSAVEQYF
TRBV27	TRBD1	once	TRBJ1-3	TGTGCCAGCAGGGAGGGGGCTTCCTCTGGAAACACCATATATTTT	CASREGASSGNTIYF
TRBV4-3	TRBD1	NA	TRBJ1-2	TGCGCCAGCAGCCAAGACGGACAGGGGGCCATCGACTACACCTTC	CASSQDGQGAIDYTF
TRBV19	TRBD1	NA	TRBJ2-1	TGTGCCAGTAGAGGACAGGGGGCTTACAATGAGCAGTTCTTC	CASRGQGAYNEQFF
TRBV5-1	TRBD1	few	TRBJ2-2	TGCGCCAGCAGCTTGGCCAGGGGGACACCTACCGGGGAGCTGTTTTTT	CASSLARGTPTGELFF
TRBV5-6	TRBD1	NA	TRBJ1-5	TGTGCCAGCAGCTGGGGGACAGGGGATCAGCCCCAGCATTTT	CASSWGTGDQPQHF
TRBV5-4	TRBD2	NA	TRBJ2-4	TGTGCCAGCAGCTTGGCTAGCGGGGGTATAAACATTCAGTACTTC	CASSLASGGINIQYF
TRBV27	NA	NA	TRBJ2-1	TGTGCCAGCAGTTCCATAAAAAGCGGAGCCTTTGGGAATGAGCAGTTCTTC	CASSSIKSGAFGNEQFF
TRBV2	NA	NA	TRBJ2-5	TGTGCCAGCAGACAGGGTTTAAGAAAGACCCAGTACTTC	CASRQGLRKTQYF
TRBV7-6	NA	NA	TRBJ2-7	TGTGCCAGCAGCAGTGGACAGAGAGCCTACGAGCAGTACTTC	CASSSGQRAYEQYF
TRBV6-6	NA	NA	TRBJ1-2	TGTGCCAGCATCAACATCCGGGGGGCGTATGGCTACACCTTC	CASINIRGAYGYTF
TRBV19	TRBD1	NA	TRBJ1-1	TGTGCCAGTAGTATAGGATATACAGGGGCCACTGAAGCTTTCTTT	CASSIGYTGATEAFF
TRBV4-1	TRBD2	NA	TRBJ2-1	TGCGCCAGCAGCCAAGATGGACTAGCGGGCTACAATGAGCAGTTCTTC	CASSQDGLAGYNEQFF
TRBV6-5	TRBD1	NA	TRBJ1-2	TGTGCCAGCAGTCAGACGGGGACAGGGAGAAATGGCTACACCTTC	CASSQTGTGRNGYTF
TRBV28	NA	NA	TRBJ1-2	TGTGCCAGCAGCCTAAACTATGGCTACACCTTC	CASSLNYGYTF
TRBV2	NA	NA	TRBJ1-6	TGTGCCAGCAGTGAAGGGTACAGGGCGAGGGATTCACCCCTCCACTTT	CASSEGYRARDSPLHF
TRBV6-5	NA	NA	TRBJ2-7	TGTGCCAGCAGTTACGGGGGGACCTACGAGCAGTACTTC	CASSYGGTYEQYF
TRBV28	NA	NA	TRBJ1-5	TGTGCCAGCTGGGGGGTTGGAAGCAATCAGCCCCAGCATTTT	CASWGVGSNQPQHF
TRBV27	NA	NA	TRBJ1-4	TGTGCCAGCAGTTTAATGCAGGGTAATGAAAAACTGTTTTTT	CASSLMQGNEKLFF
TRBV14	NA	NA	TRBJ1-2	TGTGCCAGCAGCCAAGGGGCGGGCTATGGCTACACCTTC	CASSQGAGYGYTF
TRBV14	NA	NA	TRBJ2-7	TGTGCCAGCAGCCCGATACTCAGGGACTCCTACGAGCAGTACTTC	CASSPILRDSYEQYF
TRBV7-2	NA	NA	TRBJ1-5	TGTGCCAGCAGCTTAGTGGCGACTACTCCCATGCAGCCCCAGCATTTT	CASSLVATTPMQPQHF
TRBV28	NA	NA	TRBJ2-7	TGTGCCAGCAGTTTAAGGCGGGACTTCTCTTACGAGCAGTACTTC	CASSLRRDFSYEQYF
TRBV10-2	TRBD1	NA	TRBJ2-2	TGCGCCAGCCTTTCAAACAGGGGGGACACCGGGGAGCTGTTTTTT	CASLSNRGDTGELFF
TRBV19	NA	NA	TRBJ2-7	TGTGCCAGTAGCAAGGACACCTCCTACGAGCAGTACTTC	CASSKDTSYEQYF
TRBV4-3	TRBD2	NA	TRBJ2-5	TGCGCCAGCAGCCAAGCTAGCAGCGGGGGTGAGACCCAGTACTTC	CASSQASSGGETQYF
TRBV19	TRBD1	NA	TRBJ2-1	TGTGCCAGCGCCTCAGGGGGTGCCTACAATGAGCAGTTCTTC	CASASGGAYNEQFF
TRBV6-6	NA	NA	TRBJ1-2	TGTGCCAGCAGTTTTCTTGGGACTCGCCTAAACTATGGCTACACCTTC	CASSFLGTRLNYGYTF
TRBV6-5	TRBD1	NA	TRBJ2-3	TGTGCCAGCAGTTTCACAGGGGGCGCAACAGATACGCAGTATTTT	CASSFTGGATDTQYF
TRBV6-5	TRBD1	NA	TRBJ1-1	TGTGCCAGCAGTTACGGCCCAGGGGGCACTGAAGCTTTCTTT	CASSYGPGGTEAFF
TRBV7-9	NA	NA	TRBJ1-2	TGTGCCAGCAGGTTAGACGGGTATGGCTACACCTTC	CASRLDGYGYTF
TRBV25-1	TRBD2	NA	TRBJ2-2	TGTGCCAGCAGTGGGACCGGACTAGCGGGGGCCACCGGGGAGCTGTTTTTT	CASSGTGLAGATGELFF
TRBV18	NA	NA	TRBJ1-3	TGTGCCAGCTCACCCGGACAGGGAAACACCATATATTTT	CASSPGQGNTIYF
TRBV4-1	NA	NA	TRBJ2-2	TGCGCCAGCAGCCAAGGAGGCGGGGAGCTGTTTTTT	CASSQGGGELFF
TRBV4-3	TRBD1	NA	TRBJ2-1	TGCGCCAGCAGCCAATCGGGACAGGGATACAATGAGCAGTTCTTC	CASSQSGQGYNEQFF
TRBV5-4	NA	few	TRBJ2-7	TGTGCCAGCAGTTGGGGGCCAGGCGTCAACGAGCAGTACTTC	CASSWGPGVNEQYF